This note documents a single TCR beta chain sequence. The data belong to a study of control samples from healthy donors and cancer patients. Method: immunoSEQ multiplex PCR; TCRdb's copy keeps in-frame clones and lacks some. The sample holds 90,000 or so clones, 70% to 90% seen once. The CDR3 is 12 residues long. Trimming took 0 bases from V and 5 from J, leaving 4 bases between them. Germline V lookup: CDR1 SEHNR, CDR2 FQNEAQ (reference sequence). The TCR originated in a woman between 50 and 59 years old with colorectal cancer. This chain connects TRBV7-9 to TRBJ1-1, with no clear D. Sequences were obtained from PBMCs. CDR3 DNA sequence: TGTGCCAGCAGCTTAGCGGGAACTGAAGCTTTCTTT. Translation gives CASSLAGTEAFF.